This record concerns one T cell receptor beta chain sequence. This clone's antigen is unknown. One base away there is no much larger clone; base qualities are not given. A patient's vitiligo counted as stable when the lesions had not changed at all during the previous 6 months. To qualify as stable, patients additionally needed to show no confetti depigmentation, which is a clinical sign of active vitiligo. Any patient who had received treatment in the previous three months was excluded. Ficoll density gradient centrifugation was used to isolate PBMCs from heparinized blood, after which the PBMCs were flash-frozen. TCR beta chains were amplified from genomic DNA with the immunoSEQ hsTCRB kit. The immunoSEQ service sequenced the TCR beta libraries on an Illumina MiSeq instrument. The published analysis was carried out like this. Repertoire data were analyzed with the immunoSEQ Analyzer. TCRdb took over this immuneACCESS table, retaining in-frame rearrangements with V and J assigned. Such tables are incomplete; in checked studies, under half of the missing clones stem from an unresolved V gene, and the remainder is unexplained. Clone size and the V and J calls come from that table; the DNA yielded D and trimming. The sample table holds 40,000 to 45,000 clones, of which roughly 91% were seen once. The ten top clones hold 4.5% of the sample.

The record originates from a study of resident and recirculating memory T cells in vitiligo (dated by TCRdb to 2017 to 2018). Broadly, across the study: For TCR beta sequencing, each of a few stable vitiligo patients provided PBMCs and epidermis from shave biopsies taken at two lesional sites and two nonlesional sites. Samples were homogenized without cell sorting just before genomic DNA extraction with the Qiagen DNeasy Blood & Tissue Kit. Human TCR beta sequencing was used to test whether specific clones in lesional vitiligo skin differed from clones in nonlesional skin and blood. Beyond this particular receptor, the publication reports: Working out how much the T cell clones identified in the vitiligo lesions and the human Trm versus Tcm pools each contribute will require future mechanistic studies. TCR sequences were not found to be conserved across biopsy sites or patients, suggesting that different lesions are infiltrated by different T cell clones, a pattern described as private specificity. Overlap and correlation analysis found no significant repertoire overlap between any two biopsies, even biopsies from the same patient, apart from each lesion compared with itself. Clonality was not the same from one vitiligo lesion to another, and no unique dominant TCR clone turned up.

The CDR3 numbers 13 residues from cysteine through phenylalanine. Left in the record is the CDR3 DNA by itself, 39 bases read in frame from the first base. The germline V gene provides CDR1 LGHNA and CDR2 YSLEER. Trimming accounts for 2 bases at V and 12 bases at J, while the number of junction bases matched to no gene is 5. This chain joins TRBV4-3 to TRBJ2-1; the junction holds 9 bases that match TRBD2. Sequences were obtained from blood. The receptor comes from a male donor with vitiligo. The sequenced DNA is TGCGCCAGCAGCCAATCCAGCGGGGGGTGGCAGTTCTTC. Its protein reads: CASSQSSGGWQFF.